These 21 T cell receptor beta chains share one sample of origin, sequenced in a study of cytomegalovirus exposure and HLA in healthy donors. The PCR used 60 Vbeta and 13 Jbeta primers. The protocol was immunoSEQ multiplex PCR, while the TCRdb copy is restricted to in-frame clones and leaves out a portion. The sample shows some 130,000 clones, about four fifths of them seen only once. Material for sequencing was PBMCs. The receptors shown here come from a male donor in good health and CMV-seronegative.

The chain joins TRBV18 to TRBJ1-2; D is unresolved. Germline CDR1 reads KGHSH; CDR2 reads LQKENI. The V end was cut by 0 bases, the J end by 4 bases, with 9 bases between. The CDR3 totals 14 residues. CDR3 nucleotide sequence: TGTGCCAGCTCACCACCGGGGAGACCCTATGGCTACACCTTC. Translated: CASSPPGRPYGYTF.

The chain couples TRBV6-1 to TRBJ1-4; perhaps TRBD1 as D (5 bases). Per germline, CDR1 MNHNS and CDR2 SASEGT. The V gene lost 4 bases and the J gene lost 7 bases, with 10 bases spanning the gap. CDR3 size: 13 residues. This CDR3 reads CASSGQGGEKLFF. The CDR3 DNA reads as TGTGCCAGCAGTGGCCAGGGAGGTGAAAAACTGTTTTTT.

The V gene is TRBV5-3, the J gene TRBJ1-5; D remains ambiguous. TRBV5-3 qualifies as an ORF whose function is uncertain. This CDR3 spans 13 amino acids. The V end was cut by 4 bases, the J end by 2 bases, with 7 bases between. The chain's CDR3 is CARSICGNQPQHF. The CDR3 nucleotides are TGTGCCAGAAGCATTTGCGGCAATCAGCCCCAGCATTTT.

This clone was recorded once. The gene calls are TRBV6-6 and TRBJ1-3; no clear D. Germline-derived CDR1 and CDR2 are MNHNY and SVGAGI (reference sequence). V lost 0 bases, J lost 3 bases, and 9 bases lay in between. The CDR3 is 15 residues long. CDR3 protein: CASSYSTGSGNTIYF. Written as DNA, the CDR3 is TGTGCCAGCAGTTACTCGACTGGCAGTGGAAACACCATATATTTT.

CDR3 region: CASSLARDQPQHF. CDR3 DNA sequence: TGTGCCAGCAGCTTAGCACGGGATCAGCCCCAGCATTTT. The chain joins TRBV7-2 to TRBJ1-5; D call uncertain. Trimming stripped 0 bases from V and 5 bases from J, with 5 bases between. There are 13 residues in the CDR3. Germline V lookup: CDR1 SGHTA, CDR2 FQGNSA.

This clone was observed a handful of times. The genes are TRBV2 and TRBJ2-7; 11 bases are shared with TRBD2. From germline, CDR1 is SNHLY and CDR2 FYNNEI. The CDR3 totals 15 residues. The V segment lost 0 bases and the J segment 6 bases; nucleotides outside the gene matches: 4. CDR3 nucleotide sequence: TGTGCCAGCAGTGAAGCTAGCGGGGGGGAAGGCGAGCAGTACTTC. Residues: CASSEASGGEGEQYF.

The V and J genes are TRBV7-8 and TRBJ1-6, with 10 nucleotides matching TRBD1. Germline trimming cut 6 bases from V and 11 bases from J; bases unmatched to any gene: 7. From germline, CDR1 is SGHVS and CDR2 FQNEAQ. This CDR3 comprises 14 residues. CDR3: CASSLGQGLTPLHF. CDR3 nucleotides: TGTGCCAGCAGTCTGGGACAGGGGCTAACACCCCTCCACTTT.

J is TRBJ2-3 and V is TRBV7-2; TRBD2 might be the D (6 bases). V was clipped by 5 bases and J by 3 bases, with 12 bases between them. The CDR3 contains 14 residues. Germline CDR1 SGHTA, CDR2 FQGNSA. CDR3 loop: CASSPLRGTDTQYF. The CDR3 DNA reads TGTGCCAGCAGCCCCCTCCGGGGGACAGATACGCAGTATTTT.

The chain combines TRBV19 with TRBJ2-2; maybe TRBD1 (6 bases). V lost 10 bases, J lost 8 bases, and 14 bases lay in between. Germline CDR1 is LNHDA and CDR2 is SQIVND (reference sequence). There are 12 residues in the CDR3. As DNA, the CDR3 is TGTGCCACCCACAGGGCGGGTGGGGAGCTGTTTTTT. Translating it yields CATHRAGGELFF.

This clone showed up just a few times. The chain is built from TRBV19 and TRBJ1-1, with 10 positions matching TRBD1. Germline V gives CDR1 LNHDA, CDR2 SQIVND (reference sequence). V shed 5 bases, J shed 0 bases, and the junction held 6 bases outside the gene matches. The CDR3 has 16 residues. The CDR3 reads CASSPRGQGMNTEAFF. The CDR3 DNA reads as TGTGCCAGTAGTCCCAGGGGACAGGGGATGAACACTGAAGCTTTCTTT.

This clone was picked up a small number of times. The J gene is TRBJ1-5, the V gene TRBV28, with 8 bases aligning to TRBD1. V shed 3 bases, J shed 2 bases, and the junction held 6 bases outside the gene matches. There are 16 residues in the CDR3. Germline CDR1 and CDR2: MDHEN and SYDVKM. CDR3 region: CASSFPGQGGNQPQHF. CDR3 DNA: TGTGCCAGCAGTTTCCCTGGACAGGGCGGCAATCAGCCCCAGCATTTT.

This clone was recorded once. J is TRBJ1-2 and V is TRBV5-5, with 7 bases fitting TRBD1. This CDR3 is 13 amino acids long. V lost 4 bases to trimming and J lost 6 bases; unmatched junction nucleotides: 6. Germline loops: CDR1 SGHKS, CDR2 YYEKEE (reference sequence). The DNA for the CDR3 is TGTGCCAGCAGCATAACAGGGGTCGATGGCTACACCTTC. Translation gives CASSITGVDGYTF.

This clone was detected a few times. The chain carries TRBV7-9 and TRBJ1-6; D is ambiguous. Germline-derived CDR1 and CDR2 are SEHNR and FQNEAQ (reference sequence). The CDR3 is 12 residues long. Deletions cut 3 bases from V and 8 bases from J, with 5 bases between. This CDR3 reads CASSFGDSPLHF. As DNA, the CDR3 is TGTGCCAGCAGCTTCGGGGATTCACCCCTCCACTTT. The full variable domain, in which reference TRBV7-9 and TRBJ1-6 provide the parts outside the CDR3, is DTGVSQNPRHKITKRGQNVTFRCDPISEHNRLYWYRQTLGQGPEFLTYFQNEAQLEKSRLLSDRFSAERPKGSFSTLEIQRTEQGDSAMYLCASSFGDSPLHFGNGTRLTVT.

This clone was picked up one time. The chain employs TRBV27 and TRBJ2-5, with D maybe TRBD1 (5 bases). The J call is doubtful: the DNA matches TRBJ2-7 better. The CDR3 is made up of 13 amino acids. Per germline, CDR1 MNHEY and CDR2 SMNVEV (reference sequence). The CDR3 region is CASSQTRAYEQYF. CDR3 DNA: TGTGCCAGCAGTCAAACCAGGGCCTACGAGCAGTACTTC.

The chain combines TRBV4-1 with TRBJ2-7; D might be TRBD1 (5 bases). Germline CDR1 MGHRA, CDR2 YSYEKL. Trimming took 4 bases from V and 2 from J, leaving 9 bases between them. The CDR3 has 13 residues. As DNA, the CDR3 is TGCGCCAGCAGCCTTACAGGTGCCTACGAGCAGTACTTC. This translates into CASSLTGAYEQYF.

The chain employs TRBV30 and TRBJ1-4; D is unresolved. The CDR3 extends over 13 amino acids. Germline lookup yields CDR1 GTSNPN and CDR2 SVGIG (reference sequence). V lost 0 bases to trimming and J lost 10 bases, with 12 bases between them. CDR3: CAWSVPLPGKLFF. The CDR3 DNA reads TGTGCCTGGAGTGTACCCCTGCCGGGAAAACTGTTTTTT.

The J gene is TRBJ1-5, the V gene TRBV10-3; TRBD1 matches 8 bases. CDR1 is ENHRY and CDR2 is SYGVKD in the germline V gene. The CDR3 runs 15 residues. J was trimmed by 5 bases and V by 2 bases; bases with no gene match: 5. The DNA of the CDR3 is TGTGCCATCAGTGAGCTCGGACAGGGAGATCAGCCCCAGCATTTT. This codes for CAISELGQGDQPQHF.

The chain has TRBV7-2 and TRBJ2-7; 10 positions agree with TRBD1. The J segment lost 3 bases and the V segment lost 0 bases, leaving 5 bases of the junction unmatched. This CDR3 is built from 16 residues. Germline loops: CDR1 SGHTA, CDR2 FQGNSA. CDR3: CASSLAATGGYYEQYF. The CDR3 DNA follows: TGTGCCAGCAGCTTAGCAGCGACAGGGGGCTACTACGAGCAGTACTTC.

The V gene is TRBV6-7, the J gene TRBJ1-2; perhaps TRBD1 as D (6 bases). TRBV6-7 is labeled an ORF, and its function is uncertain. The CDR3 is made up of 15 amino acids. The V gene lost 2 bases and the J gene lost 3 bases, with 13 bases spanning the gap. The CDR3 spells CASSYRQGPYYGYTF. The CDR3 DNA follows: TGTGCCAGCAGTTACAGGCAGGGGCCCTACTATGGCTACACCTTC.

This clone was seen a handful of times. The sample has other DNA sequences that encode this CDR3 too. The V call is TRBV2, the J call TRBJ1-1; 9 bases map to TRBD1. The CDR3 spans 12 residues. CDR1 and CDR2 (germline): SNHLY, FYNNEI. J lost 6 bases, V lost 6 bases, and 2 bases had no gene match. Here the CDR3 reads CASRDRGPEAFF. For the CDR3, the DNA is TGTGCCAGCAGGGACAGGGGCCCTGAAGCTTTCTTT.

The DNA for the CDR3 is TGTGCCAGTAGTATAGGAGGATCCGGGGGACCTGAAAAACTGTTTTTT. Translation gives CASSIGGSGGPEKLFF. The J gene is TRBJ1-4, the V gene TRBV19; the D gene is possibly TRBD1 (5 bases). The CDR3 has 16 amino acids. Trimming pared 1 base from V and 7 bases from J, leaving 16 bases between. Germline assignment: CDR1 LNHDA and CDR2 SQIVND (reference sequence). The full variable domain, completed using reference TRBV19 and TRBJ1-4, is DGGITQSPKYLFRKEGQNVTLSCEQNLNHDAMYWYRQDPGQGLRLIYYSQIVNDFQKGDIAEGYSVSREKKESFPLTVTSAQKNPTAFYLCASSIGGSGGPEKLFFGSGTQLSVL.